The TCR beta chain under discussion was sequenced for a study of regulatory T cells in long-lasting Graves disease (dated by TCRdb to the early 2020s). At the level of the whole study: Patients with newly diagnosed Graves' disease had been on antithyroid drugs for under 3 months. A total of roughly 35 samples underwent TCR sequencing, from roughly 13 patients with persistent Graves' disease and 20 or so patients with newly diagnosed Graves' disease. The study took place in China and was registered as a clinical trial. Peripheral blood TCR sequencing and RNA sequencing compared persistent Graves' disease patients with newly diagnosed Graves' disease patients.

In light of the paper, this sample's time point label describes: newly diagnosed GD, antithyroid drugs for less than 3 months. For both TCR sequencing and RNA sequencing, RNA was extracted from PBMCs in TRIzol. The diagnosis of Graves' disease was made according to American Thyroid Association guidelines. Recruitment of patients was carried out at an endocrinology department in Xi'an, China. Each patient gave 7.5 to 10 milliliters of peripheral blood, collected in an EDTA anticoagulant tube. PBMCs were isolated by Ficoll Paque Plus density gradient separation without further T cell sorting. RNA quality was checked with an Agilent 2100 Bioanalyzer and agarose gel, and concentration with a NanoDrop 2000. This clonotype appeared many times. This clone's antigen is unknown. Germline is not matched at one junction end, which may reflect a read error. General study outcomes and caveats: Persistent Graves' disease patients showed lower TCR Shannon entropy and fewer highly expanded clones than newly diagnosed patients, suggesting clonal expansion. Only the TCR beta chain was sequenced and analyzed. As a limitation, the authors acknowledged that the small sample size may reduce accuracy. Persistent disease showed preferential use of TRBV28, TRBJ1-2 and TRBJ2-5, whereas newly diagnosed disease favored TRBV20-1 and TRBJ2-1. Only peripheral blood was studied, because thyroid tissue, the primary lesion, was inaccessible. Patients with persistent disease shared more public clonotypes (around 2,500) than newly diagnosed patients did (about 970).

CDR3 length: 17 amino acids, cysteine to phenylalanine. The only DNA kept is the CDR3, 51 bases in frame from the first base. In the germline V gene, CDR1 corresponds to MNHEY and CDR2 to SVGEGT. Libraries were made using multiplex PCR. The sequencing machine was an Illumina HiSeq 4000. TCR beta libraries were built with iRepertoire HTBI primers and Arm-PCR amplification of CDR3 regions. Before sequencing, the PCR products underwent gel purification. Processing in the source paper ran as follows. Across samples, 60 to 75 TRBV and 14 TRBJ segments were identified and used for gene usage analysis of CDR3 amino acid clonotypes. COPE and FqMerger were used to merge the filtered high-quality paired reads into contigs. BLAST was used to align contigs to the IMGT TRBV, TRBD and TRBJ reference genes, and CDR3 was defined following IMGT. Clonotypes above 0.1% frequency were classified as highly expanded clones. Shannon entropy was used to measure repertoire diversity, and the Gini coefficient was used to measure V-J evenness. Clonotypes shared by more than one individual were considered public. TCRdb applied fastp at Q25 and MiXCR to the public reads, then kept only in-frame beta chains. Merged by CDR3 protein, the rows form single entries marked with the most common genes and DNA. TCRdb's processing, not the study's, gives the V and J calls here. This sample gives some 600,000 distinct CDR3 sequences in total; approximately 16% of them show up just once. Clones ranked in the top ten supply more than 10% of the sample.

These data also formed part of another study, on T cells in Graves' hyperthyroidism and ophthalmopathy. Per that second paper: Graves' hyperthyroidism was defined as stable when no progression to ophthalmopathy occurred over 18 months of follow-up. Hyperthyroidism patients were newly diagnosed, with disease duration under 2 months, and aged 18 to 65 years. Any patient with an uncontrolled infection, another autoimmune disease, pregnancy or lactation was excluded. Diagnoses were established on the basis of clinical symptoms, serum thyroxine and TRAb, thyroid ultrasound, and orbital computed tomography. The TCR CDR3 was subjected to a first round of RT-PCR using the HTBI primer set and the Qiagen OneStep RT-PCR kit. Blood samples also contained most of the expanded thyroid clonotypes (frequency above 0.001), which suggests that blood repertoires may reflect thyroid immune responses. A model built on a 13 V-J signature distinguished ophthalmopathy from stable hyperthyroidism, reaching around 88% sensitivity and around 81% specificity in cross-validation and 80%/75% in testing. In validation, the model predicted progression to ophthalmopathy a median of roughly 6.1 months before onset, with 70% to 71% sensitivity and nearly 75% specificity. A discovery cohort of about a hundred patients, roughly 43 with Graves' ophthalmopathy and about 60 with stable Graves' hyperthyroidism, was used to find distinguishing TCR V-J signatures. Prospective prediction of ophthalmopathy was tested in an independent validation cohort of approximately 18 hyperthyroidism patients and 15 to 17 patients who later progressed to ophthalmopathy. The 90 to 100 discovery patients were randomly split 7:3 into training and test sets. The study also compared thyroid tissue and blood T-cell repertoires from five or six Graves' hyperthyroidism patients. Following sampling, methimazole starting at 30 mg daily was given to hyperthyroidism patients, and high-dose intravenous methylprednisolone was given to ophthalmopathy patients. The libraries were constructed in a second round of multiplex PCR and then size-selected and purified. Sequencing of the libraries was done on an Illumina HiSeq2000 using paired-end 100 bp reads. Raw data were processed with SOAPnuke, discarding reads with adapters, uncalled bases, mean Phred below 15, or no exact constant-primer or identifier match. COPE v1.2.5 was used to merge high-quality paired reads, and clonotypes were defined as unique nucleotide sequences. MiTCR v1.1 was used to align the clonotypes against IMGT TRBV, TRBD and TRBJ reference segments. Only V-J combinations with frequency above 0.0001, covering 99% to 99.2% of repertoires, were analysed. A TCS score was defined as the ratio of F50 (clonal expansion) to E x V (chaos), with BLOSUM62-based TCRdist applied between CDR3 peptides within each V-J. Welch's t-statistics and random forest reduced approximately 520 V-J features to 13, which were used in a naive Bayes classifier (R e1071). Sample size was not statistically predetermined, and investigators were not blinded to group allocation. The paper reports TCR Vbeta CDR3 sequencing of more than 120 peripheral blood samples: 43 ophthalmopathy, under 80 hyperthyroidism and approximately 17 progressor patients.

This material consisted of peripheral blood mononuclear cells (PBMCs), taken at new diagnosis, from a patient treated with antithyroid drugs. The sequence came from a man between 18 and 35 years old with Graves disease. Donor details come from another sample of the same person, matched by shared clones. The V and J segments used are TRBV6-2 or TRBV6-3 and TRBJ2-2, and 9 junction bases match TRBD2. The CDR3 amino acid sequence is: CASTWSVPSGNAGELFF. The nucleotide sequence is given as TGTGCCAGCACCTGGTCCGTGCCTAGCGGGAACGCCGGGGAGCTGTTTTTT.